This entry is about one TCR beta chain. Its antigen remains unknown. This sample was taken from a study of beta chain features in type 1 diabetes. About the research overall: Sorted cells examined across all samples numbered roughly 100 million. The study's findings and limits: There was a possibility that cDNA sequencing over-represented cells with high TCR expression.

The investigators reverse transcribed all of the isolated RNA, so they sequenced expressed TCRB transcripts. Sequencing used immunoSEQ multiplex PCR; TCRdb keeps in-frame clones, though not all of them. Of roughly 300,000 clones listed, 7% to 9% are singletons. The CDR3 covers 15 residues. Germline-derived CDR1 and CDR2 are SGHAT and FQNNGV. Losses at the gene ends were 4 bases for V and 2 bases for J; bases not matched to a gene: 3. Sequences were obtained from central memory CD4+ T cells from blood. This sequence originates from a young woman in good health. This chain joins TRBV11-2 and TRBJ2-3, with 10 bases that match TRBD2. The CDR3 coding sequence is TGTGCCAGCAGCTCACTAGCGGGATTCACAGATACGCAGTATTTT. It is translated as CASSSLAGFTDTQYF.